The 9 T cell receptor beta chains below come from one sample, sequenced in a study of post-analysis software for immune sequencing data. No antigen has been assigned to these receptors. Whole-study findings and limits: Comparison of patients with controls showed five TRBV segments more frequent in patients, TRBV5-6, TRBV5-1 and TRBV20-1 among them.

Tagging with unique molecular identifiers was a feature of the TCR beta cDNA libraries. Each CDR3 protein is one row after TCRdb ran MiXCR on the PCR reads. Among about 760,000 distinct CDR3 sequences listed, 30% were seen once. Sequences were obtained from blood. The receptors originated from a girl between 5 and 17 years old with multiple sclerosis.

The CDR3 bases are TGTGCCAGCAGTGCGGGGCCCGGGGGTACCGCGCCAGATACGCAGTATTTT. Encoded protein: CASSAGPGGTAPDTQYF. V and J are TRBV12-3 or TRBV12-4 and TRBJ2-3; a weak D match, TRBD2 (6 bases). Trimming removed 5 bases from V and 4 bases from J, with 22 bases in between. The CDR3 consists of 17 residues.

The V call is TRBV4-1, the J call TRBJ1-1, with D unclear. V was cut by 2 bases and J by 1 base, with 14 bases left in between. Germline CDR1 reads MGHRA; CDR2 reads YSYEKL. The CDR3 loop spans 16 amino acids. The CDR3 loop is CASSQTPSPENTEAFF. CDR3 sequence (DNA): TGCGCCAGCAGCCAAACCCCATCCCCCGAGAACACTGAAGCTTTCTTT.

This rearrangement joins TRBV29-1 to TRBJ2-1; 9 bases match TRBD2. Germline V gene sequence: CDR1 SQVTM, CDR2 ANQGSEA. This CDR3 comprises 13 residues. With 8 bases clipped from V and 7 bases from J, the junction kept 9 bases outside the gene matches. CDR3 bases: TGCAGCCTCGATATCGCGGGGGGGAATGAGCAGTTCTTC. This encodes CSLDIAGGNEQFF.

The rearrangement joins TRBV4-1 to TRBJ2-5; 10 bases align to TRBD2. Matching the DNA end better, TRBJ2-7 makes the J call doubtful. The CDR3 contains 15 residues. Germline V lookup: CDR1 MGHRA, CDR2 YSYEKL. CDR3 sequence (DNA): TGCGCCAGCAGCCTCCGAAGCGGGAGGGTCGACGAGCAGTACTTC. It yields the protein CASSLRSGRVDEQYF.

The chain couples TRBV5-5 to TRBJ1-2, with 7 positions matching TRBD1. Trimming cost V 7 bases and J 8 bases; bases outside gene matches: 23. The germline gives CDR1 SGHKS, CDR2 YYEKEE (reference sequence). The CDR3 is 17 amino acids. CDR3 loop: CASSPGGASDFGTGYTF. CDR3 bases: TGTGCCAGCTCCCCAGGGGGGGCGTCAGATTTCGGCACGGGCTACACCTTC. Using reference TRBV5-5 and TRBJ1-2 for the parts outside the CDR3, the full variable domain is DAGVTQSPTHLIKTRGQQVTLRCSPISGHKSVSWYQQVLGQGPQFIFQYYEKEERGRGNFPDRFSARQFPNYSSELNVNALLLGDSALYLCASSPGGASDFGTGYTFGSGTRLTVV.

The gene calls are TRBV5-6 and TRBJ1-2; D unclear. With 4 bases removed from V and 7 bases from J, the gap between germline ends came to 17 bases. The CDR3 is 14 amino acids. Germline loops: CDR1 SGHDT, CDR2 YYEEEE. The CDR3 is CASSVRIPSCGYTF. The CDR3 DNA is TGTGCCAGCAGCGTCAGGATACCGAGCTGTGGCTACACCTTC.

This clonotype was detected only a few times. The chain uses TRBV20-1 and TRBJ2-7; 14 nucleotides match TRBD2. The CDR3 runs 17 residues. V was pared by 1 base and J by 2 bases, with 7 bases of the junction left unmatched. Germline lookup yields CDR1 DFQATT and CDR2 SNEGSKA (reference sequence). CDR3 coding DNA: TGCAGTGCTAGAGCGGTCGGACTAGCGGGAGGTACCTACGAGCAGTACTTC. Its protein product is CSARAVGLAGGTYEQYF.

The J gene is TRBJ1-1, the V gene TRBV28; possible D gene TRBD1, 5 bases. This CDR3 has 14 residues. Germline loops: CDR1 MDHEN, CDR2 SYDVKM. V lost 8 bases to trimming and J lost 0 bases, with 13 bases between them. In DNA form, the CDR3 reads TGTGCCAGCCGCTCCGGGGCCCTGAACACTGAAGCTTTCTTT. Protein: CASRSGALNTEAFF.

This clonotype was detected only once. The chain joins TRBV4-1 to TRBJ2-3, with 7 bases aligning to TRBD2. Germline CDR1 is MGHRA and CDR2 is YSYEKL. Germline trimming cut 5 bases from V and 3 bases from J; bases unmatched to any gene: 14. This CDR3 is built from 17 residues. The CDR3 reads CASSRVIAGVSTDTQYF. CDR3 nucleotides: TGCGCCAGCAGCAGGGTCATCGCGGGGGTGTCAACAGATACGCAGTATTTT.